One sample yielded the 23 T cell receptor beta chains listed below, sequenced in a study of T cell clonotyping in hematopoietic cell transplantation. Only in-frame clones appear in the TCRdb table, and some are missing; sequencing was by immunoSEQ multiplex PCR. The sample includes 30,000 or so clones, around nine tenths seen only once; the top ten take roughly 10%. The sequencing here drew on PBMCs, taken 100 days after allogeneic stem cell transplant. The receptor source for this set is a female patient aged 50-60 years who had an allogeneic stem cell transplant from a related donor, so the T cells may come from the graft donor. Some clones in this sample may be carry-over from other donors' samples.

This sequence joins TRBV19 and TRBJ2-2, with 8 bases that match TRBD1. Germline trimming cut 7 bases from V and 0 bases from J; bases unmatched to any gene: 10. The CDR3 is made up of 17 amino acids. Germline V gene lookup returns CDR1 LNHDA and CDR2 SQIVND (reference sequence). The CDR3 nucleotides are TGTGCCAGTACCCCAGGGGGCGGGCTCCCGAACACCGGGGAGCTGTTTTTT. It is translated as CASTPGGGLPNTGELFF.

The chain combines TRBV19 with TRBJ1-6; D gene uncertain. The CDR3 extends over 15 amino acids. The germline V gene encodes CDR1 LNHDA and CDR2 SQIVND (reference sequence). Trimming removed 4 bases from V and 8 bases from J, with 15 bases in between. The CDR3 bases are TGTGCCAGTAGTAACACGGGTTGGGGTGATTCACCCCTCCACTTT. Translation: CASSNTGWGDSPLHF.

This clone appeared a single time. The V gene is TRBV20-1, the J gene TRBJ2-7, with a tentative D call TRBD1 (5 bases). Germline V CDR1 and CDR2: DFQATT, SNEGSKA (reference sequence). The CDR3 is 10 residues long. V was clipped by 6 bases and J by 6 bases, with 9 bases between them. The CDR3: CSAQGREQYF. Here the CDR3 DNA reads TGCAGTGCCCAGGGTCGCGAGCAGTACTTC.

CDR3 in amino acids: CASSLAVGRTEAFF. The CDR3 DNA reads TGTGCCAGCAGCTTAGCGGTGGGCAGAACAGAAGCTTTCTTT. The chain uses TRBV7-2 and TRBJ1-1; D is unclear. Germline lookup yields CDR1 SGHTA and CDR2 FQGNSA. Trimming shortened V by 0 bases and J by 8 bases, and 13 bases separated the two germline ends. CDR3 length: 14 residues.

The rearrangement links TRBV18 to TRBJ2-7, with D unclear. Germline CDR1 is KGHSH and CDR2 is LQKENI. Trimming left V 3 bases short and J 2 bases short, with 11 bases between. This CDR3 has 14 residues. CDR3 residues: CASSPSRPPYEQYF. The CDR3 coding sequence is TGTGCCAGCTCACCGAGCAGGCCCCCCTACGAGCAGTACTTC.

This clone was observed once. This CDR3 reads CASSLTGNQPQHF. The DNA for the CDR3 is TGTGCCAGCAGCTTGACGGGCAATCAGCCCCAGCATTTT. V gene TRBV7-2 combines with J gene TRBJ1-5, with D uncertain. CDR3 length equals 13 residues. Trimming stripped 3 bases from V and 2 bases from J, with 5 bases between. Germline V gives CDR1 SGHTA, CDR2 FQGNSA.

The count of this clone is one. The chain couples TRBV27 to TRBJ1-5, with TRBD1 matching 10 bases. Trimming removed 5 bases from V and 5 bases from J; junction bases left unmatched: 9. The CDR3 length is 16 residues. Per the germline V gene, CDR1 is MNHEY and CDR2 is SMNVEV (reference sequence). This chain's CDR3 is CASSPYPGQGHQPQHF. CDR3 DNA sequence: TGTGCCAGCAGTCCTTACCCGGGACAGGGGCATCAGCCCCAGCATTTT.

The chain joins TRBV28 to TRBJ1-2, with a tentative D call TRBD1 (5 bases). V was clipped by 5 bases and J by 4 bases, with 11 bases between them. This CDR3 contains 13 residues. The germline CDR1 and CDR2 sequences are MDHEN and SYDVKM. CDR3 sequence (DNA): TGTGCCAGCAGTATACCCGACAGCTATGGCTACACCTTC. Translated: CASSIPDSYGYTF.

The V call is TRBV25-1, the J call TRBJ1-1; a possible D gene is TRBD1 (6 bases). Germline V gene data show CDR1 as MGHDK and CDR2 as SYGVNS. The V gene lost 4 bases and the J gene lost 5 bases, with 17 bases spanning the gap. The CDR3 sequence is 15 residues long. The CDR3 is CASSAPSQGSTEAFF. For the CDR3, the DNA is TGTGCCAGCAGTGCCCCTTCACAGGGCTCGACTGAAGCTTTCTTT.

V usage is TRBV14 and J usage is TRBJ1-1; the D gene is possibly TRBD1 (5 bases). This CDR3 has 18 amino acids. Between the trimmed V and J ends, which lost 3 bases and 3 bases, there was a span of 23 bases. Germline V CDR1 and CDR2: SGHDN, FVKESK. CDR3 loop: CASSHDQWTRRGDTEAFF. Written as DNA, the CDR3 is TGTGCCAGCAGCCACGACCAATGGACGCGACGAGGGGACACTGAAGCTTTCTTT.

For the CDR3, the DNA is TGTGCCAGTAGTCCGACAGGGGGCGCGACCGGGGAGCTGTTTTTT. Amino acid sequence: CASSPTGGATGELFF. V gene TRBV19 combines with J gene TRBJ2-2; 10 bases match TRBD1. V trimming: 5 bases; J trimming: 5 bases; junction bases outside the gene matches: 5. This CDR3 spans 15 amino acids. Looked up from germline, CDR1 is LNHDA and CDR2 is SQIVND (reference sequence).

V usage is TRBV2 and J usage is TRBJ1-2, with 8 nucleotides matching TRBD1. The CDR3 runs to 13 residues. V shed 11 bases, J shed 4 bases, and the junction held 9 bases outside the gene matches. The germline gives CDR1 SNHLY, CDR2 FYNNEI. The CDR3 is CAGQGEGFYGYTF. Written as DNA, the CDR3 is TGTGCCGGACAGGGAGAGGGGTTCTATGGCTACACCTTC. Using reference TRBV2 and TRBJ1-2 for the parts outside the CDR3, the full variable domain is EPEVTQTPSHQVTQMGQEVILRCVPISNHLYFYWYRQILGQKVEFLVSFYNNEISEKSEIFDDQFSVERPDGSNFTLKIRSTKLEDSAMYFCAGQGEGFYGYTFGSGTRLTVV.

The chain couples TRBV5-1 to TRBJ2-3; D is possibly TRBD1 (6 bases). This CDR3 region has 15 residues. V was cut by 0 bases and J by 8 bases, with 16 bases left in between. Germline V gene sequence: CDR1 SGHRS, CDR2 YFSETQ. CDR3 residues: CASSLAGAAESTQYF. The CDR3 DNA reads TGCGCCAGCAGCTTGGCAGGGGCGGCCGAAAGTACGCAGTATTTT.

V gene TRBV6-5 combines with J gene TRBJ1-2; D not resolved. This CDR3 is 16 amino acids long. Germline CDR1 MNHEY, CDR2 SVGAGI. The ends were cut back, 0 bases at V and 1 base at J, with 12 bases in the middle. The DNA of the CDR3 is TGTGCCAGCAGTTACTCGATTTTAGGCGGTAACTATGGCTACACCTTC. Translating it yields CASSYSILGGNYGYTF.

The chain joins TRBV6-1 to TRBJ1-1, with D perhaps TRBD1 (5 bases). The CDR3 is made up of 17 amino acids. The germline CDR1 and CDR2 sequences are MNHNS and SASEGT. The germline V and J ends were trimmed by 4 bases and 0 bases, with 18 bases remaining between them. CDR3 protein: CASSGQRGVSMNTEAFF. DNA for the CDR3: TGTGCCAGCAGTGGACAGCGGGGTGTTTCTATGAACACTGAAGCTTTCTTT.

This chain links TRBV25-1 with TRBJ2-3; D is ambiguous. Germline CDR1 MGHDK, CDR2 SYGVNS. The CDR3 loop spans 12 amino acids. V lost 8 bases to trimming and J lost 0 bases, with 6 bases between them. CDR3 sequence (DNA): TGTGCCAGCCTCAGGAGCACAGATACGCAGTATTTT. Translating gives CASLRSTDTQYF.

V usage is TRBV29-1 and J usage is TRBJ1-2; a weak D match, TRBD1 (6 bases). The CDR3 loop spans 14 amino acids. Trimming pared 4 bases from V and 0 bases from J, leaving 12 bases between. Germline V gene data show CDR1 as SQVTM and CDR2 as ANQGSEA. This CDR3 reads CSVVRTATNYGYTF. The CDR3 nucleotides are TGCAGCGTTGTACGGACAGCCACTAACTATGGCTACACCTTC.

This rearrangement joins TRBV19 to TRBJ2-1, with D unclear. Per the germline V gene, CDR1 is LNHDA and CDR2 is SQIVND (reference sequence). Trimming cost V 5 bases and J 3 bases, with 14 bases left between them. The CDR3 is made up of 15 amino acids. This CDR3 reads CASSPAEPNYNEQFF. Written as DNA, the CDR3 is TGTGCCAGTAGTCCCGCCGAACCCAACTACAATGAGCAGTTCTTC.

The CDR3 protein is CASRPLVAGANVLTF. As DNA, the CDR3 is TGCGCCAGCAGACCTCTAGTAGCTGGGGCCAACGTCCTGACTTTC. The V and J genes are TRBV5-1 and TRBJ2-6; D is unclear. The CDR3 loop spans 15 amino acids. Germline CDR1 and CDR2: SGHRS and YFSETQ. Trimming took 5 bases from V and 2 from J, leaving 11 bases between them.

V gene TRBV5-1 combines with J gene TRBJ2-2; 11 nucleotides align to TRBD2. The germline V gene has CDR1 SGHRS and CDR2 YFSETQ. Unmatched junction bases numbered 6, after V lost 3 bases and J lost 8 bases. CDR3 size: 15 residues. CDR3 in DNA: TGCGCCAGCAGCTCCTTAGCGGGGGGGCCTGGGGAGCTGTTTTTT. Protein sequence: CASSSLAGGPGELFF.

V usage is TRBV2 and J usage is TRBJ2-7; TRBD1 aligns across 9 bases. This CDR3 is built from 14 residues. CDR1 is SNHLY and CDR2 is FYNNEI in the germline V gene. V lost 9 bases, J lost 7 bases, and 13 bases stayed unmatched. The CDR3 reads CARASRQGDGEQYF. The CDR3 DNA follows: TGTGCCAGAGCCTCGAGACAGGGGGACGGGGAGCAGTACTTC.

The rearrangement links TRBV2 to TRBJ2-7; D perhaps matches TRBD2 (6 bases). The V gene lost 6 bases and the J gene lost 2 bases, with 11 bases spanning the gap. CDR1 is SNHLY, CDR2 FYNNEI, per germline. CDR3 length equals 13 residues. DNA of the CDR3: TGTGCCAGCAGGTCCGGGGGTCCCTACGAGCAGTACTTC. The encoded protein is CASRSGGPYEQYF.

The chain joins TRBV10-3 to TRBJ2-7; no clear D. Germline lookup yields CDR1 ENHRY and CDR2 SYGVKD. This CDR3 has 13 amino acids. Trimming removed 0 bases from V and 9 bases from J, with 12 bases in between. The CDR3 region has the DNA TGTGCCATCAGTGAGTCCTTCGGGCTAGGGCAGTACTTC. The encoded protein is CAISESFGLGQYF.